This T cell receptor beta chain was obtained from a study of blood T cell repertoires in COVID-19. Background on the study: Sites across the United States, Italy and Spain contributed samples from acute and convalescent COVID-19. Sample material is recorded as cDNA or gDNA derived from T cells, B-cell-depleted T cells, or PBMCs.

The authors' processing: For nucleated cells, counts were estimated from reference gene primer amplification. Using immunoSEQ multiplex PCR, the repertoire was profiled, and TCRdb retains in-frame clones only, with some absent. V, J and clone size were drawn from that table, and D and trimming were deduced from the DNA. The sample lists about 99,000 clones, 89% occurring once. The TCR sequence derives from a woman in her fifties or sixties with acute or convalescent COVID-19. The sequenced sample consisted of peripheral blood.

Here the CDR3 reads CAWATRTGILGGYTF. DNA of the CDR3: TGTGCCTGGGCAACCCGGACAGGGATTCTTGGTGGCTACACCTTC. The rearrangement joins TRBV30 to TRBJ1-2; 8 bases are a match to TRBD1. The CDR3 sequence is 15 residues long. Germline V lookup: CDR1 GTSNPN, CDR2 SVGIG (reference sequence). Trimming removed 5 bases from V and 7 bases from J; junction bases left unmatched: 15.